A selection of T cell receptor beta chains follows, all from one sample in a study of T cell repertoires in cytomegalovirus infection. TCRdb re-called the reads with MiXCR, one entry per CDR3 protein. The table shows hundreds of thousands of distinct CDR3 sequences, with roughly 15% occurring only once. Sequenced input: PBMCs. Source of these receptors: a human donor in good health (CMV status not recorded). Some clones in this sample may be carry-over from other donors' samples. CDR3s include the opening cysteine and the closing phenylalanine or tryptophan. The D gene is left open where the match is weak. Some rows mark clone size as missing; the rest say once, few, many or name a class of expanded clone.

clone_size	v_call	d_call	j_call	cdr3_nt	cdr3_aa
few	TRBV5-6	NA	TRBJ1-5	TGTGCCAGCAGCCGTTGGAATCAGCCCCAGCATTTT	CASSRWNQPQHF
many	TRBV7-2	NA	TRBJ1-2	TGTGCCAGCAGCTCGCCCCCCTCGACAGGCCGCTATGGCTACACCTTC	CASSSPPSTGRYGYTF
few	TRBV23-1	NA	TRBJ1-4	TGCGCCAGCAGTCAATCCTGGCGCCACTTGGAAAAACTGTTTTTT	CASSQSWRHLEKLFF
NA	TRBV6-5	NA	TRBJ2-3	TGTGCCAGCAGTTACTCGACTGGGTTTGCAGATACGCAGTATTTT	CASSYSTGFADTQYF
few	TRBV20-1	NA	TRBJ2-1	TGCAGTGCTAGAATTTCAACCTCCTACAATGAGCAGTTCTTC	CSARISTSYNEQFF
once	TRBV4-2	TRBD2	TRBJ2-7	TGTGCCAGCAGCCACGGGACTACCCCGGGAGGGGACGAGCAGTACTTC	CASSHGTTPGGDEQYF
NA	TRBV11-3	TRBD1	TRBJ2-1	TGTGCCAGCAGCTTTGGGGAACAGGGGTATGGGAATGAGCAGTTCTTC	CASSFGEQGYGNEQFF
few	TRBV6-8	TRBD1	TRBJ1-5	TGTGCCAGCAGCCTCGACAGGGCCAGCAATCAGCCCCAGCATTTT	CASSLDRASNQPQHF
NA	TRBV2	TRBD2	TRBJ2-1	TGTGCCAGCAGTGAATTAGCGGGGGCAAAATACAATGAGCAGTTCTTC	CASSELAGAKYNEQFF
NA	TRBV20-1	NA	TRBJ2-7	TGCAGTGGCATTAACAGGGCAGCCTACGAGCAGTACTTC	CSGINRAAYEQYF
NA	TRBV7-8	NA	TRBJ2-4	TGTGCCAGCAGTTTAACACCCCGGGGGAGAAACATTCAGTACTTC	CASSLTPRGRNIQYF
few	TRBV28	TRBD2	TRBJ2-7	TGTGCCAGCAGTCCGCCGATGGCTAGCGGGGTTGGGGAGCAGTACTTC	CASSPPMASGVGEQYF
many	TRBV12-3/TRBV12-4	TRBD1	TRBJ1-2	TGTGCCAGCAGCCCCCGGGACAGGGGTGGCTACACCTTC	CASSPRDRGGYTF
once	TRBV20-1	TRBD1	TRBJ2-7	TGCAGTGCTAGACCCGGGACAGAAGTCCACTACGAGCAGTACTTC	CSARPGTEVHYEQYF
NA	TRBV6-1	TRBD2	TRBJ2-1	TGTGCCGCCTCGAGGGGGCGGGGGGGGGACAATGAGCAGTTCTTC	CAASRGRGGDNEQFF
many	TRBV7-2	NA	TRBJ1-5	TGTGCCAGCAGCGAAGAGTTGTATAGCAATCAGCCCCAGCATTTT	CASSEELYSNQPQHF
many	TRBV7-8	TRBD2	TRBJ2-3	TGTGCCAGCAGCACTAGCGGGGGGGCTATTAGCACAGATACGCAGTATTTT	CASSTSGGAISTDTQYF
NA	TRBV7-6	NA	TRBJ2-3	TGTGCCAGCAGCTTAGCCTCCAGACGCACAGATACGCAGTATTTT	CASSLASRRTDTQYF
NA	TRBV7-6	TRBD1	TRBJ2-7	TGTGCCAGCAGCCACAGACAGGGCGCCTACGAGCAGTACTTC	CASSHRQGAYEQYF
NA	TRBV19	NA	TRBJ1-5	TGTGCCAGTAGATCCTCCGACGGGGTTTATAGCAATCAGCCCCAGCATTTT	CASRSSDGVYSNQPQHF
few	TRBV19	NA	TRBJ1-2	TGTGCCAGTAGCCCGGGGCACACCAACTATGGCTACACCTTC	CASSPGHTNYGYTF
NA	TRBV2	NA	TRBJ2-3	TGTGCCAGCACTATCCCACGCGGGCCGGAGACAGATACGCAGTATTTT	CASTIPRGPETDTQYF
NA	TRBV28	NA	TRBJ1-5	TGTGCCAGCAAACTGACAGTTAGCAATCAGCCCCAGCATTTT	CASKLTVSNQPQHF
many	TRBV12-3/TRBV12-4	NA	TRBJ2-1	TGTGCCAGCAGTTGGGAGCCTAGGGGTGAGCAGTTCTTC	CASSWEPRGEQFF
NA	TRBV29-1	NA	TRBJ1-2	TGCAGCGTTGTTCTGGGTAGTAATGGCTACACCTTC	CSVVLGSNGYTF
NA	TRBV7-2	TRBD2	TRBJ2-3	TGTGCCAGCAGTAATAGCCCCGGACTAGTCGATACGCAGTATTTT	CASSNSPGLVDTQYF
few	TRBV6-5	NA	TRBJ2-3	TGTGCCAGCAGTTACCCGGGCAGAATAACGCAGTATTTT	CASSYPGRITQYF
many	TRBV19	NA	TRBJ1-1	TGTGCCAGTAGTATAGTGGACATGAACACTGAAGCTTTCTTT	CASSIVDMNTEAFF
NA	TRBV28	NA	TRBJ2-7	TGTGCCAGCAGACTCGGGGGAAGGTACGAGCAGTACTTC	CASRLGGRYEQYF
NA	TRBV2	TRBD1	TRBJ1-5	TGTGCCAGCAGTGAGACTTCGGACAGGGGGCTTGGGGACGATCAGCCCCAGCATTTT	CASSETSDRGLGDDQPQHF
few	TRBV27	TRBD2	TRBJ2-7	TGTGCCAGCAGTCAGGAAGGACTAGCGGGGACCTACGAGCAGTACTTC	CASSQEGLAGTYEQYF
few	TRBV15	TRBD1	TRBJ1-2	TGTGCCACCAGCAGAGATCAGGGGGTCGGCTATGGCTACACCTTC	CATSRDQGVGYGYTF
many	TRBV7-2	TRBD2	TRBJ2-3	TGTGCCAGCAGCCTGGGACTAGCGGGGCTACTGGGGGCAGATACGCAGTATTTT	CASSLGLAGLLGADTQYF
NA	TRBV6-6	NA	TRBJ1-3	TGTGCCAGCAGTTACTCCACAGTTTTCTCTGGAAACACCATATATTTT	CASSYSTVFSGNTIYF
many	TRBV7-2	NA	TRBJ1-1	TGTGCCAGCAAACGCGCCCCACAAGAGAACACTGAAGCTTTCTTT	CASKRAPQENTEAFF
many	TRBV6-2/TRBV6-3	NA	TRBJ1-2	TGTGCCAGCAGTTACCGGGAGGTCCGCGTTGGCTACACCTTC	CASSYREVRVGYTF
many	TRBV2	NA	TRBJ1-2	TGTGCCAGCAGAGGACAACTGACTCCTAACTATGGCTACACCTTC	CASRGQLTPNYGYTF
many	TRBV7-6	TRBD1	TRBJ1-4	TGTGCCAGCAGCTCCCTGACAGGGGGCGGTGAAAAACTGTTTTTT	CASSSLTGGGEKLFF
NA	TRBV28	TRBD1	TRBJ2-5	TGTGCCAGCAGACAATCGACAGGGCAAGAGACCCAGTACTTC	CASRQSTGQETQYF
few	TRBV5-1	TRBD1	TRBJ2-5	TGCGCCAGCAGCTTGGGGGACAGTGAGGAGACCCAGTACTTC	CASSLGDSEETQYF
many	TRBV7-2	TRBD1	TRBJ1-6	TGTGCCAGCAGCCATACCGGGACAGGGGGCTTGAGCTCCTATAATTCACCCCTCCACTTT	CASSHTGTGGLSSYNSPLHF
NA	TRBV20-1	NA	TRBJ1-2	TGCAGTGCAGTACAGGGTCTCGAAAATGGCTACACCTTC	CSAVQGLENGYTF
many	TRBV20-1	TRBD2	TRBJ2-7	TGCAGTGCTAGTAGCCCTAGCGGGGGCCGAAGCTCCTACGAGCAGTACTTC	CSASSPSGGRSSYEQYF
many	TRBV7-6	TRBD2	TRBJ2-5	TGTGCCAGCAGCTCCCGACTAGCGGAGACCCAGTACTTC	CASSSRLAETQYF
many	TRBV20-1	NA	TRBJ1-5	TGCAGTGCTACCCGGACAGTCAGCAATCAGCCCCAGCATTTT	CSATRTVSNQPQHF
NA	TRBV12-3/TRBV12-4	NA	TRBJ1-6	TGTGCCAGCAGTTTCGGCGGACAGACAAATTCACCCCTCCACTTT	CASSFGGQTNSPLHF
NA	TRBV6-1	TRBD1	TRBJ2-7	TGTGCCAGCAACGACCGGGACAGCCTAGCCTACGAGCAGTACTTC	CASNDRDSLAYEQYF
NA	TRBV29-1	TRBD1	TRBJ2-5	TGCAGCGCCGGGACAGGGAAGTTAGGCCAAGAGACCCAGTACTTC	CSAGTGKLGQETQYF
NA	TRBV7-2	TRBD2	TRBJ2-7	TGTGCCAGCAGCCCAATGGGCGGGGGGATCTCCTACGAGCAGTACTTC	CASSPMGGGISYEQYF
many	TRBV6-1	TRBD2	TRBJ2-1	TGTGCCAGCAGTCTTAGCGGGATCTACAATGAGCAGTTCTTC	CASSLSGIYNEQFF
NA	TRBV28	NA	TRBJ2-3	TGTGCCAGCATCGACCATGGGGGTAGCACAGATACGCAGTATTTT	CASIDHGGSTDTQYF